The following is a T cell receptor beta chain sequence with its context. The data originate from a study of blood T cell repertoires in COVID-19. Overall study: PBMCs, B-cell-depleted T cells, or T cells provided the cDNA or gDNA that made up the material.

Clones were sequenced by immunoSEQ multiplex PCR, and TCRdb holds only the in-frame ones, with some missing. The sample shows about 45,000 clones, roughly 87% of them seen only once. CDR3 size: 15 residues. Per the germline V gene, CDR1 is SGHRS and CDR2 is YFSETQ. V shed 0 bases and J shed 1 base, with 9 bases lying between them. What was sequenced was peripheral blood. The sequence derives from a human donor in a cohort sampled during active COVID-19. J is TRBJ2-3 and V is TRBV5-1; possible D gene TRBD1, 5 bases. CDR3 region: CASSLVGAGTDTQYF. DNA of the CDR3: TGCGCCAGCAGCTTGGTTGGGGCGGGCACAGATACGCAGTATTTT.